Shown below are 4 T cell receptor beta chains from a single sample sequenced in a study of CD8 T cells in ankylosing spondylitis. TCRdb analysed the 5' RACE reads with MiXCR anew, one entry per CDR3 protein. The sample lists approximately 340,000 distinct CDR3 sequences, approximately 14% occurring once. Sample: blood, either unsorted or a sorted T cell fraction (not recorded which). The source is a male donor with ankylosing spondylitis or in good health (not recorded which).

The chain recombines TRBV20-1 with TRBJ2-5; 9 nucleotides match TRBD2. CDR3 length: 16 amino acids. Germline CDR1 reads DFQATT; CDR2 reads SNEGSKA (reference sequence). J was trimmed by 1 base and V by 0 bases; bases with no gene match: 6. The CDR3 bases are TGCAGTGCTAGAGATGGAAGACTAGCGGTCCAAGAGACCCAGTACTTC. Amino acid sequence: CSARDGRLAVQETQYF.

This chain uses TRBV5-1 with TRBJ1-4; TRBD1 is a possible D gene (6 bases). Trimming cost V 3 bases and J 3 bases, with 15 bases left between them. This CDR3 is built from 16 residues. Germline V gives CDR1 SGHRS, CDR2 YFSETQ. As DNA, the CDR3 is TGCGCCAGCAGCTATTCACCTGGACAGTCTAATGAAAAACTGTTTTTT. It encodes CASSYSPGQSNEKLFF.

This clonotype was seen ten or more times. The chain uses TRBV20-1 and TRBJ1-2; no clear D gene. Trimming removed 3 bases from V and 1 base from J, with 9 bases in between. CDR1 and CDR2 from the germline V gene are DFQATT and SNEGSKA (reference sequence). This CDR3 spans 13 amino acids. The CDR3 loop reads CSASDAYNYGYTF. Written as DNA, the CDR3 is TGCAGTGCTAGCGACGCTTATAACTATGGCTACACCTTC.

The chain is built from TRBV19 and TRBJ2-7, with D possibly matching TRBD2 (5 bases). The CDR3 totals 13 residues. Germline values: CDR1 LNHDA, CDR2 SQIVND (reference sequence). The germline V and J ends were trimmed by 3 bases and 0 bases, with 6 bases remaining between them. The chain's CDR3 is CASSIEGSYEQYF. The DNA of the CDR3 is TGTGCCAGTAGTATCGAGGGCTCCTACGAGCAGTACTTC.